Below, 11 T cell receptor beta chains from the same sample are listed, as sequenced in a study of glioma-infiltrating T cells. TCR alpha and beta CDR3 regions were amplified from RNA using iRepertoire nested multiplex PCR. TCRdb reprocessed the multiplex PCR reads via MiXCR and lists one record per CDR3 protein. The sample has 85,000 to 110,000 distinct CDR3 sequences; around 31% are singletons. Sequenced input: glioma tissue, nonneoplastic brain tissue, or PBMCs (not recorded which). These TCRs come from a human donor with low-grade glioma or glioblastoma, undergoing nonglioma brain surgery, or in good health (not recorded which).

To note about this clonotype: A much larger clone differs from this one at a single base, so this may be a read error. The CDR3: CASSPQVTTEAFF. The CDR3 bases are TGTGCCAGCTCACCACAGGTGACAACTGAAGCTTTCTTT. V gene TRBV18 combines with J gene TRBJ1-1; no clear D. CDR3 size: 13 residues. Trimming stripped 1 base from V and 5 bases from J, with 8 bases between. The germline V gene encodes CDR1 KGHSH and CDR2 LQKENI.

This chain joins TRBV7-2 and TRBJ2-5, with TRBD1 matching over 7 bases. The CDR3 length is 15 residues. Germline-derived CDR1 and CDR2 are SGHTA and FQGNSA. The J segment lost 10 bases and the V segment lost 0 bases, leaving 11 bases of the junction unmatched. CDR3 residues: CASSLAVTYPGGQYF. CDR3 in DNA: TGTGCCAGCAGCTTAGCGGTGACCTACCCAGGGGGCCAGTACTTC. Supplemented by reference TRBV7-2 and TRBJ2-5, the full variable domain reads GAGVSQSPSNKVTEKGKDVELRCDPISGHTALYWYRQSLGQGLEFLIYFQGNSAPDKSGLPSDRFSAERTGGSVSTLTIQRTQQEDSAVYLCASSLAVTYPGGQYFGPGTRLLVL.

The rearrangement links TRBV28 to TRBJ2-6, with 9 bases matching TRBD1. CDR1 is MDHEN, CDR2 SYDVKM, per germline. V was clipped by 5 bases and J by 0 bases; unmatched bases: 11. This CDR3 spans 19 amino acids. The CDR3 reads CASSPRTGAAGSGANVLTF. The CDR3 DNA follows: TGTGCCAGCAGTCCGCGGACAGGGGCAGCGGGCTCTGGGGCCAACGTCCTGACTTTC. The complete variable domain, with remaining parts taken from reference TRBV28 and TRBJ2-6, reads DVKVTQSSRYLVKRTGEKVFLECVQDMDHENMFWYRQDPGLGLRLIYFSYDVKMKEKGDIPEGYSVSREKKERFSLILESASTNQTSMYLCASSPRTGAAGSGANVLTFGAGSRLTVL.

This chain uses TRBV12-3 or TRBV12-4 with TRBJ2-3; perhaps TRBD1 as D (6 bases). The V end was cut by 10 bases, the J end by 2 bases, with 16 bases between. This CDR3 comprises 14 residues. The CDR3 DNA reads as TGTGCCATCTCTCCGTACAGGGCCACAGATACGCAGTATTTT. Amino acid sequence: CAISPYRATDTQYF.

This clonotype has only one observation. J is TRBJ2-5 and V is TRBV4-2; TRBD2 matches 14 bases. The germline V gene encodes CDR1 LGHNA and CDR2 YNFKEQ. This CDR3 spans 19 amino acids. The ends lost 5 bases at V and 7 bases at J; junction bases unmatched: 18. CDR3 sequence reads: CASSFLPGLAGGKWATQYF. The DNA of the CDR3 is TGTGCCAGCAGCTTCCTACCCGGACTAGCGGGGGGCAAGTGGGCGACCCAGTACTTC.

In its sample, this clonotype was seen many times. The chain carries TRBV20-1 and TRBJ2-7; 7 nucleotides match TRBD1. CDR3 size: 15 residues. Germline V gene sequence: CDR1 DFQATT, CDR2 SNEGSKA (reference sequence). After removal of 6 bases from V and 2 bases from J, the junction contained 13 bases not matched to a gene. CDR3: CSACPTTGPTYEQYF. Here the CDR3 DNA reads TGCAGTGCATGCCCGACGACAGGGCCCACCTACGAGCAGTACTTC.

This clonotype was observed many times. The V gene is TRBV6-2 or TRBV6-3, the J gene TRBJ1-5, with 9 nucleotides matching TRBD1. The CDR3 loop spans 14 amino acids. The germline gives CDR1 MNHEY, CDR2 SVGEGT. J lost 7 bases, V lost 5 bases, and 6 bases had no gene match. CDR3 in DNA: TGTGCCAGCAGTGAGACAGGGGGAAAGCAGCCCCAGCATTTT. Protein sequence: CASSETGGKQPQHF.

On this clonotype itself: It may be a read error: a sequence one base away is much more abundant. The rearrangement joins TRBV7-6 to TRBJ2-3; D may be TRBD2 (5 bases). Germline V gene data show CDR1 as SGHVS and CDR2 as FNYEAQ. CDR3 length: 14 amino acids. The DNA of the CDR3 is TGTGCCAGCAGCTACGGACTCGACGGCGATACGCAGTGTTTT. Translated: CASSYGLDGDTQCF.

This clonotype was counted many times. V usage is TRBV20-1 and J usage is TRBJ1-2; D unclear. The CDR3 spans 14 residues. The germline CDR1 and CDR2 sequences are DFQATT and SNEGSKA (reference sequence). V was clipped by 0 bases and J by 8 bases, with 16 bases between them. CDR3: CSARDPVEVRGYTF. The CDR3 DNA is TGCAGTGCTAGAGATCCAGTGGAGGTGAGGGGCTACACCTTC.

This clonotype was seen many times. This chain's CDR3 is CSASGRTGSDYGYTF. CDR3 bases: TGCAGTGCTTCTGGACGGACAGGGTCGGACTATGGCTACACCTTC. The rearrangement joins TRBV20-1 to TRBJ1-2, with TRBD1 matching 8 bases. J gave up 3 bases and V 5 bases, and 11 bases lay outside the gene matches. The length of the CDR3 is 15 residues. Germline values: CDR1 DFQATT, CDR2 SNEGSKA (reference sequence).

With regard to this clonotype: A much larger clone is a single base away; this may be a read error. No conserved phenylalanine or tryptophan ends this CDR3, so it is likely a read error. The chain uses TRBV12-3 or TRBV12-4 and TRBJ2-7; weak D call: TRBD1 (5 bases). The germline V and J ends were trimmed by 0 bases and 6 bases, with 6 bases remaining between them. This CDR3 contains 12 residues. CDR3: CASSLAGVEQYL. CDR3 bases: TGTGCCAGCAGTTTAGCAGGGGTCGAGCAGTACCTC.